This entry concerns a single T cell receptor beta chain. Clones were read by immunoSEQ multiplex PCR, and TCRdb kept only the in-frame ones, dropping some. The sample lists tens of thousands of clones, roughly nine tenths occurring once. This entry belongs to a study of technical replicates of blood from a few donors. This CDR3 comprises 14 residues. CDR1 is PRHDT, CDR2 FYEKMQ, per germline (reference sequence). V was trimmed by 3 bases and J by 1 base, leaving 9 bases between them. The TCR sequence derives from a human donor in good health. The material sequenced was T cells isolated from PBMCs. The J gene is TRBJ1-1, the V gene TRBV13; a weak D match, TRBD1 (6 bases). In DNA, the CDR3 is TGTGCCAGCAGCTTTAGACAGGAGAACACTGAAGCTTTCTTT. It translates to CASSFRQENTEAFF.